This T cell receptor beta chain was sequenced during a study of early T cells in non-severe SARS-CoV-2 infection (dated by TCRdb to about 2021). Looking at the study overall: Bulk RNA from unsorted whole blood was used for TCR sequencing, so alpha and beta chains could not be paired. What the research found in general, with its limitations: VDJdb matching was skewed toward anti-spike CD8 responses and likely underestimated virus-specific expansions by missing private and CD4 specificities.

Points on this clonotype: The antigen it recognizes is unknown. Base quality data are lacking; no much larger clone is found one base away.

V loses 7 bases of germline sequence and J loses 3 bases, and the interval between the two ends is 16 bases. From its cysteine to its phenylalanine, the CDR3 spans 14 amino acids. Only the CDR3 region is kept as DNA, spanning 42 bases read in frame from base 1. As encoded in the germline V gene, CDR1 is MDHEN while CDR2 is SYDVKM. The library was obtained by 5' RACE. Sequencing instrument: NextSeq 500. In the TCR library protocol, unique molecular identifiers were attached to individual cDNA molecules to correct for PCR bias and sequencing error. TCR alpha and beta chains were both sequenced, and the abundances of alpha and beta sequences in each sample were closely correlated with each other. In the source study's methods: Decombinator V4 was used to perform V gene, J gene and CDR3 annotation of TCR sequences. Expanded TCRs were defined as changing significantly between any two time points under a Poisson model with p below 0.0001. TCR abundances were normalised to the total number of TCRs sequenced per sample and expressed as counts per million. TRAV1-2 paired with TRAJ12, TRAJ20 or TRAJ33 defined MAIT TCRs, while TRAV10 paired with TRAJ18 defined iNKT TCRs. VDJdb, accessed 1 November 2021, was searched for CMV, EBV and SARS-CoV-2 annotated TCRs, with TCRs annotated for multiple antigens excluded. In-frame beta chains were kept once TCRdb had trimmed the public reads at Q25 with fastp and called clones with MiXCR. Duplicate CDR3 protein sequences are folded into a single record with the most common DNA and genes. These V and J calls are TCRdb output, not the study's own analysis. Present in this sample are more than 80,000 distinct CDR3 sequences, roughly 15% of which were seen just once. The ten largest clones add up to roughly 1.2% of the sample.

A case-control design nested within a healthcare worker cohort in London, UK, was used, with weekly nasopharyngeal swab PCR tests and blood sampling performed. Healthcare workers were recruited between 23 and 31 March 2020, during the week of the UK lockdown, and were followed weekly for up to roughly 15 weeks. The origin of this receptor is an adult who was a healthcare worker with PCR-confirmed SARS-CoV-2 infection or an uninfected control (not recorded which). The V gene is TRBV28 and the J gene is TRBJ2-7, with a weak D call of TRBD2 (6 bases match). Source material: whole blood. The CDR3 sequence is CASTRAGGHYEQYF. The sequenced DNA is TGTGCCAGCACCCGAGCGGGTGGGCACTACGAGCAGTACTTC.